The clone carrying this T cell receptor (beta chain) was found many times. Its matching antigen is unknown. TCRdb re-clonotyped the PCR reads through MiXCR. The sample holds 25,000 to 35,000 clones, 15% to 20% seen once. Not a single patient had been given any form of treatment at any point before undergoing thyroid surgery. This entry belongs to a study of metastatic and nonmetastatic thyroid tumors. Across the study: Thyroid patients, malignant and benign, had repertoires compared across blood and tumor or nodule tissue.

V lost 3 bases and J 4 bases, leaving 7 bases between the germline ends. This CDR3 contains 12 residues. Germline V lookup: CDR1 PRHDT, CDR2 FYEKMQ (reference sequence). General study findings and limits: A significant increase in TCR beta diversity was reportedly seen in malignant thyroid tumors relative to benign nodules, in blood and tumor.

This chain links TRBV13 with TRBJ2-7; no firm D call. The clonotype originates from a female donor with papillary thyroid cancer or a benign thyroid nodule (not recorded which). Some clones in this sample may be carry-over from other donors' samples. The sample comprised blood. The CDR3 DNA reads as TGTGCCAGCAGCTTCAGCCTGTACGAGCAGTACTTC. Translation gives CASSFSLYEQYF.